The clone carrying this T cell receptor (beta chain) was observed a handful of times. Its antigen remains unidentified. Each CDR3 protein is one row after TCRdb ran MiXCR on the 5' RACE reads. Of about 690,000 distinct CDR3 sequences in the sample, around 6.1% are singletons; the top ten hold 1.5% to 2%. The data were taken from a study of identical twins. V was trimmed by 5 bases and J by 15 bases, leaving 20 bases between them. CDR3 length: 13 residues. Regarding the study as a whole: Analyses based on zero insertions could be partly confounded by invariant MAIT and iNKT cells. Rather than following the same donors, the conclusions depended on cross-sectional statistical analysis.

The chain carries TRBV12-3 or TRBV12-4 and TRBJ2-1; D remains ambiguous. Sequenced input: naive T cells sorted from blood. This receptor was obtained from a man aged 18 to 35 in good health. CDR3 in amino acids: CASSQRRTAMMFF. The CDR3 DNA sequence: TGTGCCAGCAGTCAACGACGAACAGCCATGATGTTCTTC.